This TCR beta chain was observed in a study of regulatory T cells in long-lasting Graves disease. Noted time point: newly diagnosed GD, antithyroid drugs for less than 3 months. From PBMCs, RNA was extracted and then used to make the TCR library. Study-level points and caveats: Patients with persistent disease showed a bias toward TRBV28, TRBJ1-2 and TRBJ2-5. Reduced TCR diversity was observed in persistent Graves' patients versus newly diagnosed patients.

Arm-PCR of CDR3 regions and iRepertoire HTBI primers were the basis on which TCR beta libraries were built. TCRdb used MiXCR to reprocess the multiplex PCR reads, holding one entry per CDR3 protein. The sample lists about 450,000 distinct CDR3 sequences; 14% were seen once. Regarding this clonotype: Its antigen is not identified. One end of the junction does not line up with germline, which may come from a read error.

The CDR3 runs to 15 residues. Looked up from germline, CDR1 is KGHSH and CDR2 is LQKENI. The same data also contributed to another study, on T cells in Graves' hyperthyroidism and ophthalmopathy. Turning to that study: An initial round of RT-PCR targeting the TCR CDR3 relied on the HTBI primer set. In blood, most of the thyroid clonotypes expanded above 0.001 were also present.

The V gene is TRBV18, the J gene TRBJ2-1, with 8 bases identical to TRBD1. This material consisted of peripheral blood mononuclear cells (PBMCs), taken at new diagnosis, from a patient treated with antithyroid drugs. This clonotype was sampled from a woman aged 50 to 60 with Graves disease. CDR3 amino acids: CASSPQGQGFNEEFF. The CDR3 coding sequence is TGTGCCAGCTCACCACAAGGACAGGGTTTCAATGAGGAGTTCTTC.